This T cell receptor (beta chain) was found in a study of early T cells in non-severe SARS-CoV-2 infection. Study context: Bulk RNA isolated from unsorted whole blood underwent sequencing; chains were not paired.

This clonotype was seen more than once but under ten times. Antigen specificity is unknown. The CDR3 spans 14 residues. With 0 bases clipped from V and 2 bases from J, the junction kept 3 bases outside the gene matches. Germline V lookup: CDR1 DFQATT, CDR2 SNEGSKA (reference sequence). The study, taken as a whole, reports: The VDJdb matching leaned toward anti-spike CD8 responses and overlooked private and CD4 specificities.

Unique molecular identifiers tagged individual cDNA molecules. MiXCR, run by TCRdb on the 5' RACE reads, gives a single entry per CDR3 protein. The profile shows about 83,000 distinct CDR3 sequences, 10% of them singletons. The V gene is TRBV20-1, the J gene TRBJ1-1; 7 nucleotides line up with TRBD1. The sequencing used whole blood, collected at baseline. This sequence was found in an adult who was a healthcare worker with PCR-confirmed SARS-CoV-2 infection or an uninfected control (not recorded which). CDR3 loop: CSARDYRGNTEAFF. The CDR3 DNA sequence: TGCAGTGCTAGAGATTACAGGGGTAACACTGAAGCTTTCTTT.